The 19 T cell receptor beta chains listed next were all sequenced from one sample in a study of vaccination and CD4 T cells after COVID-19. Noted treatment: roughly 11-day PBMC culture with coronavirus spike peptide pools or control peptides (ViraFEST assay). No antigens are known for them. An Oncomine TCR Beta short-read assay was used to sequence the DNA from cultured CD4+ T cells. TCRdb re-called the PCR reads with MiXCR, one entry per CDR3 protein. This table has some 25,000 distinct CDR3 sequences, 64% appearing once. Sequences were obtained from CD4+ T cells from blood, cultured in vitro. The receptor set was obtained from a human donor who had recovered from COVID-19.

There are a few counts of this clonotype. The gene calls are TRBV27 and TRBJ1-1; D perhaps matches TRBD1 (5 bases). With 5 bases removed from V and 8 bases from J, the gap between germline ends came to 24 bases. The CDR3 totals 16 residues. Germline V gives CDR1 MNHEY, CDR2 SMNVEV (reference sequence). DNA for the CDR3: TGTGCCAGCAGTCGGACACATCTCAACCGGCGGGGCGAAGCTTTCTTT. Protein product: CASSRTHLNRRGEAFF.

The chain employs TRBV20-1 and TRBJ2-6; 7 nucleotides align to TRBD2. The CDR3 loop spans 16 amino acids. CDR1 DFQATT and CDR2 SNEGSKA come from the germline V gene (reference sequence). The V and J ends lost 3 bases and 0 bases, in that order; junction bases with no gene match: 5. The chain's CDR3 is CSASSGTSSGANVLTF. CDR3 nucleotide sequence: TGCAGTGCTAGCAGCGGGACCTCCTCTGGGGCCAACGTCCTGACTTTC.

This sequence joins TRBV28 and TRBJ1-2; D is perhaps TRBD1 (5 bases). CDR3 length: 13 amino acids. Per the germline V gene, CDR1 is MDHEN and CDR2 is SYDVKM. V lost 6 bases, J lost 8 bases, and 16 bases lay in between. CDR3 sequence (DNA): TGTGCCAGCAGGGTGGTGGGCAGGGAAGGCTACACCTTC. Its translation is CASRVVGREGYTF.

The chain recombines TRBV25-1 with TRBJ1-1; D is ambiguous. Germline-derived CDR1 and CDR2 are MGHDK and SYGVNS. This CDR3 has 13 residues. V lost 5 bases to trimming and J lost 4 bases, with 11 bases between them. The CDR3 DNA sequence: TGTGCCAGCAGTCATCGGACCCTCACTGAAGCTTTCTTT. Residues: CASSHRTLTEAFF.

The chain is built from TRBV23-1 and TRBJ2-5; no clear D gene. TRBV23-1 is an open reading frame whose function is uncertain. There are 14 residues in the CDR3. Trimming left V 2 bases short and J 3 bases short, with 10 bases between. CDR3 in DNA: TGCGCCAGCAGTCAAAGGCTCCTCAAAGAGACCCAGTACTTC. Its translation is CASSQRLLKETQYF.

The table lists this clonotype with a few counts. The rearrangement uses TRBV5-5 and TRBJ1-5, with unresolved D. This CDR3 contains 15 residues. Trimming cost V 0 bases and J 7 bases, with 14 bases left between them. From germline, CDR1 is SGHKS and CDR2 YYEKEE (reference sequence). CDR3 in amino acids: CASSLAPGGSQPQHF. Written as DNA, the CDR3 is TGTGCCAGCAGCTTGGCCCCGGGTGGCAGCCAGCCCCAGCATTTT.

This clonotype was seen a handful of times. The chain couples TRBV6-1 to TRBJ1-6; D unresolved. This CDR3 comprises 14 residues. Trimming left V 6 bases short and J 9 bases short, with 15 bases between. CDR1 is MNHNS, CDR2 SASEGT, per germline. CDR3 in DNA: TGTGCCAGCAGCCAACTTTATATGGTTTCACCCCTCCACTTT. This translates into CASSQLYMVSPLHF.

V and J are TRBV6-1 and TRBJ2-7, with D hard to call. In germline, CDR1 is MNHNS, CDR2 SASEGT. V lost 6 bases, J lost 9 bases, and 15 bases lay in between. The CDR3 totals 12 residues. Written as DNA, the CDR3 is TGTGCCAGCAGGGGGTCCTACGAGCGGCAGTACTTC. It is translated as CASRGSYERQYF.

This clonotype showed up just once. The DNA of the CDR3 is TGTGCCAGCAGTTCGGTGGGCCCCCCCTACGAGCAGTACTTC. It translates to CASSSVGPPYEQYF. The V gene is TRBV28, the J gene TRBJ2-7; no reliable D call. Per the germline V gene, CDR1 is MDHEN and CDR2 is SYDVKM. CDR3 length: 14 residues. V was cut by 4 bases and J by 2 bases, with 12 bases left in between. Based on the CDR3 plus reference TRBV28 and TRBJ2-7, the full variable domain is DVKVTQSSRYLVKRTGEKVFLECVQDMDHENMFWYRQDPGLGLRLIYFSYDVKMKEKGDIPEGYSVSREKKERFSLILESASTNQTSMYLCASSSVGPPYEQYFGPGTRLTVT.

The chain couples TRBV11-2 to TRBJ2-7; a possible D gene is TRBD1 (5 bases). The CDR3 has 15 amino acids. Trimming shortened V by 4 bases and J by 1 base, and 14 bases separated the two germline ends. CDR1 and CDR2 (germline): SGHAT, FQNNGV. Here the CDR3 DNA reads TGTGCCAGCAGCTCAGGTCCGACAGTATCCTACGAGCAGTACTTC. This gives the protein CASSSGPTVSYEQYF.

This chain links TRBV7-8 with TRBJ1-3, with unresolved D. Looked up from germline, CDR1 is SGHVS and CDR2 is FQNEAQ. The CDR3 is 16 residues long. V lost 3 bases, J lost 0 bases, and 12 bases lay in between. CDR3 sequence (DNA): TGTGCCAGCAGCTTCCTTGTCGAGACCTCTGGAAACACCATATATTTT. This translates into CASSFLVETSGNTIYF.

The table lists this clonotype with a count of one. V gene TRBV15 combines with J gene TRBJ1-4, with 8 bases aligning to TRBD1. The CDR3 runs to 16 residues. Germline values: CDR1 LNHNV, CDR2 YYDKDF (reference sequence). V lost 8 bases to trimming and J lost 5 bases; unmatched junction nucleotides: 13. CDR3 amino acids: CATSGGTGTRNEKLFF. CDR3 coding DNA: TGTGCCACCTCCGGTGGGACAGGAACTAGAAATGAAAAACTGTTTTTT.

The rearrangement uses TRBV19 and TRBJ1-1; D unclear. Germline assignment: CDR1 LNHDA and CDR2 SQIVND (reference sequence). Trimming left V 3 bases short and J 3 bases short, with 8 bases between. The CDR3 extends over 13 amino acids. The DNA for the CDR3 is TGTGCCAGTAGTATTGAGAAGTACACTGAAGCTTTCTTT. Translating gives CASSIEKYTEAFF.

This clonotype was detected only once. V usage is TRBV6-1 and J usage is TRBJ2-7; possibly TRBD1 for D (6 bases). V was shortened by 2 bases and J by 7 bases, with 9 bases between the two germline ends. The CDR3 extends over 12 amino acids. The germline gives CDR1 MNHNS, CDR2 SASEGT. CDR3: CASSELGGEQYF. Written as DNA, the CDR3 is TGTGCCAGCAGTGAATTAGGGGGTGAGCAGTACTTC.

In DNA form, the CDR3 reads TGTGCCAGCAGTCTGAACAGGGGGCCCTACGAGCAGTACTTC. This translates into CASSLNRGPYEQYF. The V gene is TRBV27, the J gene TRBJ2-7; 9 bases match TRBD1. Germline assignment: CDR1 MNHEY and CDR2 SMNVEV (reference sequence). This CDR3 is 14 amino acids long. V shed 5 bases, J shed 2 bases, and the junction held 4 bases outside the gene matches.

The chain couples TRBV29-1 to TRBJ1-1, with D perhaps matching TRBD1 (5 bases). CDR1 and CDR2 from the germline V gene are SQVTM and ANQGSEA. This CDR3 has 11 residues. Trimming cost V 4 bases and J 5 bases, with 8 bases left between them. The CDR3 here is CSVAGITEAFF. DNA for the CDR3: TGCAGCGTTGCAGGGATAACTGAAGCTTTCTTT.

The V and J genes are TRBV25-1 and TRBJ1-5; the D is unclear. With 6 bases removed from V and 5 bases from J, the gap between germline ends came to 11 bases. The CDR3 covers 13 residues. Germline V gene lookup returns CDR1 MGHDK and CDR2 SYGVNS. CDR3 loop: CASRGEEHQPQHF. CDR3 nucleotide sequence: TGTGCCAGCAGGGGCGAGGAGCATCAGCCCCAGCATTTT. The full variable domain, rest sourced from reference TRBV25-1 and TRBJ1-5, is EADIYQTPRYLVIGTGKKITLECSQTMGHDKMYWYQQDPGMELHLIHYSYGVNSTEKGDLSSESTVSRIRTEHFPLTLESARPSHTSQYLCASRGEEHQPQHFGDGTRLSIL.

V usage is TRBV20-1 and J usage is TRBJ2-3; unclear D gene. Germline-derived CDR1 and CDR2 are DFQATT and SNEGSKA (reference sequence). Trimming cost V 1 base and J 0 bases, with 8 bases left between them. This CDR3 has 14 amino acids. CDR3 DNA sequence: TGCAGTGCTAGAGGGGCAGAGAGCACAGATACGCAGTATTTT. Amino acids: CSARGAESTDTQYF.

In DNA form, the CDR3 reads TGCAGTGCTAGACACTACCCCGGGGAGCTGTTTTTT. The encoded protein is CSARHYPGELFF. V gene TRBV20-1 combines with J gene TRBJ2-2; D not resolved. This CDR3 comprises 12 residues. CDR1 DFQATT and CDR2 SNEGSKA come from the germline V gene (reference sequence). V gave up 2 bases and J gave up 6 bases, with 7 bases separating them.